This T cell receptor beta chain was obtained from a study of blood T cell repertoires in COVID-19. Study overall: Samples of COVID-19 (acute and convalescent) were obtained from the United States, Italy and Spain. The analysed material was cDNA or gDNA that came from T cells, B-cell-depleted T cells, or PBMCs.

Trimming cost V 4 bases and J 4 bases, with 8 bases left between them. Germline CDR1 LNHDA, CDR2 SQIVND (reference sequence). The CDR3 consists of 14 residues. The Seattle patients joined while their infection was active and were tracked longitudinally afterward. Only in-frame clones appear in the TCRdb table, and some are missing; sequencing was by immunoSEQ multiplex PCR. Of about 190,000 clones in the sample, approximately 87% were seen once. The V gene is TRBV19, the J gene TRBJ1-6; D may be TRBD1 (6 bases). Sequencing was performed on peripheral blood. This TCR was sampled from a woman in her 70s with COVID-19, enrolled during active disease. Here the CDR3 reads CASSTGEYNSPLHF. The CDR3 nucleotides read TGTGCCAGTAGTACAGGGGAATATAATTCACCCCTCCACTTT. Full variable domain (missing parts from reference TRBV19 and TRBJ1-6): DGGITQSPKYLFRKEGQNVTLSCEQNLNHDAMYWYRQDPGQGLRLIYYSQIVNDFQKGDIAEGYSVSREKKESFPLTVTSAQKNPTAFYLCASSTGEYNSPLHFGNGTRLTVT.